Reported below is one T cell receptor (beta chain). Distinct nucleotide sequences in the sample also encode this CDR3. Authors' data handling: Reference gene primer amplification in the assay estimated nucleated cell counts. Sequencing used immunoSEQ multiplex PCR; TCRdb keeps in-frame clones, though not all of them. The D gene and trimming were derived from the DNA, and the V and J assignments and clone size from that table. The sample shows about 260,000 clones, around 86% of them seen only once. Deletions cut 4 bases from V and 0 bases from J, with 10 bases between. The CDR3 sequence is 15 residues long. Germline V lookup: CDR1 KGHSH, CDR2 LQKENI. The data stem from a study of blood T cell repertoires in COVID-19. Overall study context: Sample material is recorded as cDNA or gDNA derived from T cells, B-cell-depleted T cells, or PBMCs.

Sequences were obtained from peripheral blood. This receptor was taken from a human donor in a cohort sampled during active COVID-19. The chain employs TRBV18 and TRBJ1-5, with D possibly matching TRBD1 (5 bases). The CDR3 sequence: CASSQGFNSNQPQHF. In DNA, the CDR3 is TGTGCCAGCTCACAGGGGTTTAATAGCAATCAGCCCCAGCATTTT.